This TCR beta chain stems from a study of blood T cell repertoires in COVID-19 (TCRdb year 2020). Regarding the complete study: The collaborator samples originated in the United States, Italy and Spain and spanned the acute and convalescent phases of COVID-19. A de-identified subject ID, COVID-19 status, age in years and sex were almost always included in the sample metadata. Subjects who had been exposed to COVID-19, were actively infected with it, or had recovered from it provided the deeply sampled blood TCRbeta repertoires that made up the dataset. The samples were drawn from the first 160 participants of the ongoing ImmuneRACE study and from 1,200 or so subjects provided by 6 global collaborators. The prospective study material was composed of cDNA or gDNA derived from T cells, B-cell-depleted T cells, or PBMCs. Where HLA class I and class II types were available, the types were taken from metadata supplied by the sample provider, not from assay-based typing. The repertoires were released in a freely available public database meant as a resource for research on the immune response to SARS-CoV-2.

General conclusions and limits of the study: Clinical and demographic metadata were provided uncurated, with the amount varying by source and participant.

TCRbeta CDR3 regions were amplified from genomic DNA using the immunoSEQ Assay, a bias-controlled multiplex PCR. As for the authors' bioinformatics: The number of nucleated cells in each sample was estimated from the amplification of reference gene primers within the assay. Sequence reads were collapsed and filtered to measure the absolute abundance of every unique TCRbeta CDR3 rearrangement. For each sample, productive Simpson clonality was calculated by taking the square root of Simpson's diversity index across productive rearrangements. The table comes from immuneACCESS by way of TCRdb, which keeps in-frame sequences with V and J called. Part of the clones is missing from these tables; in studies checked, under half for an unresolved V gene and the rest for unknown reasons. Clone size and the V and J calls come from that table; the DNA yielded D and trimming. Counted in this sample were 350,000 to 450,000 clones; 75% to 90% of them appeared once. The top ten clones comprise around 1.1% of the sample.

In the prospective study, participants were 18 to 89 years old, resided in approximately 22 geographic areas of the United States, and were enrolled through a virtual design. Cohort assignment in the prospective study relied on participant-reported clinical history from a screening survey and a study questionnaire. For ImmuneRACE Cohort 3, a participant was defined as recovered based on two consecutive negative NP/OP PCR tests, clearance by a healthcare professional, or resolution of symptoms. Each participant in the prospective study had whole blood, serum and a nasopharyngeal or oropharyngeal swab collected by mobile phlebotomists. Over an approximately 2-month period, participants in the prospective study had the option of providing additional blood draws and questionnaires. Before DNA extraction, prospective study blood samples were shipped either frozen or at room temperature. This clone turned up a few times. Its antigen has not been determined. Per-base qualities were not stored, and no clone one base away is much larger. The sample carries other DNA sequences with the same CDR3.

The sequence derives from a man aged 25-40 years who had recovered from COVID-19. Sequencing was carried out using PBMCs or T cells enriched from blood (not recorded which).

The CDR3 protein sequence reads: CASSPSTGAGNQPQHF. The sequence in DNA is TGTGCCAGCTCACCGTCGACAGGGGCGGGCAATCAGCCCCAGCATTTT. The rearrangement joined TRBV18 to TRBJ1-5, and 8 junctional nucleotides match TRBD1. Inclusive of the bounding cysteine and phenylalanine, the CDR3 is 16 residues long. The DNA shown is the 48-base CDR3, in frame from base 1. The germline V gene encodes CDR1 KGHSH and CDR2 LQKENI. For this chain, trimming is 3 bases at the V end and 2 bases at the J end, and the number of junction bases without a gene match is 6. With all but the CDR3 taken from the reference TRBV18 and TRBJ1-5 genes, the full variable domain is: NAGVMQNPRHLVRRRGQEARLRCSPMKGHSHVYWYRQLPEEGLKFMVYLQKENIIDESGMPKERFSAEFPKEGPSILRIQQVVRGDSAAYFCASSPSTGAGNQPQHFGDGTRLSIL.